What follows are 27 T cell receptor beta chains derived from one specimen sequenced in a study of shared clonotypes between healthy human individuals (dated by TCRdb to the early 2020s). Library preparation was by the immunoSEQ multiplex PCR assay. TCRdb took over this immuneACCESS table, retaining in-frame rearrangements with V and J assigned. Such tables are incomplete; in checked studies, under half of the missing clones stem from an unresolved V gene, and the remainder is unexplained. The sample records 2 million or so clones, about 95% of which are singletons. The ten largest clones capture around 1.1% of the sample. CD8 naive samples were obtained by positive selection for CCR7 among CD45RO-negative cells, yielding a CD45RA+CCR7+ population from which TemRA cells were excluded. Sequencing used naive CD8+ T cells sorted from blood. Sample cell subset or site, as interpreted from the label and publication: CD45RA+CCR7+. All receptors derive from a man younger than 30 in good health.

This clone was seen a few times. This chain connects TRBV21-1 to TRBJ2-7; the DNA was not compared with TRBD1, the D call given in the table. TRBV21-1 is a listed pseudogene. The CDR3 is 16 residues long. The CDR3 DNA is TGTGCCAGCAGCAAGGTCGGTGGGACAGGGCGTTCCGAGCAGTACTTC. Protein sequence: CASSKVGGTGRSEQYF.

The chain employs TRBV9 and TRBJ2-5; D not certain. CDR1 and CDR2 from the germline V gene are SGDLS and YYNGEE. The germline V and J ends were trimmed by 0 bases and 2 bases, with 11 bases remaining between them. The length of the CDR3 is 15 residues. CDR3 protein: CASSVEGFGQETQYF. DNA of the CDR3: TGTGCCAGCAGCGTAGAAGGGTTTGGGCAAGAGACCCAGTACTTC.

The V gene is TRBV7-9, the J gene TRBJ1-1; 7 positions match TRBD1. CDR3 length equals 15 residues. With 3 bases clipped from V and 1 base from J, the junction kept 5 bases outside the gene matches. Germline values: CDR1 SEHNR, CDR2 FQNEAQ (reference sequence). CDR3 nucleotide sequence: TGTGCCAGCAGCTTCGGACAGGCAAAGAACACTGAAGCTTTCTTT. This codes for CASSFGQAKNTEAFF. Based on the CDR3 plus reference TRBV7-9 and TRBJ1-1, the full variable domain is DTGVSQNPRHKITKRGQNVTFRCDPISEHNRLYWYRQTLGQGPEFLTYFQNEAQLEKSRLLSDRFSAERPKGSFSTLEIQRTEQGDSAMYLCASSFGQAKNTEAFFGQGTRLTVV.

V is TRBV10-1 and J is TRBJ2-7; 12 bases are a match to TRBD2. Germline values: CDR1 WNHNN, CDR2 SYGVQD (reference sequence). The CDR3 extends over 13 amino acids. With 8 bases clipped from V and 4 bases from J, the junction kept 3 bases outside the gene matches. The CDR3 DNA follows: TGCGCCAGCGGGGGACTAGCGGGTTACGAGCAGTACTTC. It yields the protein CASGGLAGYEQYF.

This clone was seen just once. The genes are TRBV15 and TRBJ2-7; 7 nucleotides agree with TRBD2. This CDR3 has 16 amino acids. The trim removed 4 bases at V and 4 bases at J, leaving 13 bases unmatched. Germline CDR1 reads LNHNV; CDR2 reads YYDKDF (reference sequence). CDR3 nucleotide sequence: TGTGCCACCAGCACTCACTTACTAGCGCTGGGGTACGAGCAGTACTTC. Amino acids: CATSTHLLALGYEQYF.

V usage is TRBV7-6 and J usage is TRBJ1-3; D gene ambiguous. The V gene's germline CDR1 is SGHVS and CDR2 FNYEAQ. CDR3 length equals 15 residues. With 1 base removed from V and 0 bases from J, the gap between germline ends came to 7 bases. The CDR3, as DNA: TGTGCCAGCAGCTTAGGGGCAGCCTCTGGAAACACCATATATTTT. Protein: CASSLGAASGNTIYF.

J is TRBJ2-1 and V is TRBV19; D possibly matches TRBD1 or TRBD2 (5 bases each). CDR1 and CDR2 from the germline V gene are LNHDA and SQIVND (reference sequence). Deletions cut 2 bases from V and 2 bases from J, with 13 bases between. The CDR3 contains 16 residues. Here the CDR3 DNA reads TGTGCCAGTAGTATACGCCCAGGGAGCGCCTACAATGAGCAGTTCTTC. It encodes CASSIRPGSAYNEQFF.

The gene calls are TRBV27 and TRBJ2-1; 8 bases align to TRBD2. The CDR3 extends over 14 amino acids. Per the germline V gene, CDR1 is MNHEY and CDR2 is SMNVEV (reference sequence). J was trimmed by 4 bases and V by 6 bases; bases with no gene match: 5. The CDR3 spells CASRERGPYNEQFF. The CDR3 DNA is TGTGCCAGCAGAGAGCGGGGGCCTTACAATGAGCAGTTCTTC.

As regards this clone: Other DNA sequences of this sample code for an identical CDR3. V gene TRBV11-3 combines with J gene TRBJ2-3, with D hard to call. Germline V lookup: CDR1 SGHNT, CDR2 YENEEA. The CDR3 sequence is 13 residues long. With 0 bases removed from V and 1 base from J, the gap between germline ends came to 2 bases. The CDR3 protein is CASSLDGTDTQYF. DNA of the CDR3: TGTGCCAGCAGCTTAGATGGCACAGATACGCAGTATTTT. Based on the CDR3 plus reference TRBV11-3 and TRBJ2-3, the full variable domain is EAGVVQSPRYKIIEKKQPVAFWCNPISGHNTLYWYLQNLGQGPELLIRYENEEAVDDSQLPKDRFSAERLKGVDSTLKIQPAELGDSAVYLCASSLDGTDTQYFGPGTRLTVL.

V and J are TRBV9 and TRBJ2-7; tentative D call: TRBD1 (5 bases). Germline V lookup: CDR1 SGDLS, CDR2 YYNGEE. V lost 0 bases and J lost 0, with 13 bases in between. The CDR3 has 16 residues. CDR3 protein: CASSVGAGMNSYEQYF. In nucleotides, the CDR3 is TGTGCCAGCAGCGTAGGGGCAGGGATGAACTCCTACGAGCAGTACTTC. Full variable domain (rest looked up from reference TRBV9 and TRBJ2-7): DSGVTQTPKHLITATGQRVTLRCSPRSGDLSVYWYQQSLDQGLQFLIQYYNGEERAKGNILERFSAQQFPDLHSELNLSSLELGDSALYFCASSVGAGMNSYEQYFGPGTRLTVT.

Concerning this clone: Other DNA variants within this sample encode the same CDR3. This chain links TRBV5-1 with TRBJ2-2; TRBD1 matches 7 bases. The CDR3 runs 15 residues. The germline CDR1 and CDR2 sequences are SGHRS and YFSETQ. The J segment lost 2 bases and the V segment lost 0 bases, leaving 1 base of the junction unmatched. The CDR3 DNA reads as TGCGCCAGCAGCTTGGGACAGGGCAACACCGGGGAGCTGTTTTTT. Translated, it gives CASSLGQGNTGELFF.

The V call is TRBV27, the J call TRBJ2-7; weak D call: TRBD2 (6 bases). Per the germline V gene, CDR1 is MNHEY and CDR2 is SMNVEV (reference sequence). V lost 5 bases and J 5 bases, leaving 10 bases between the germline ends. The CDR3 extends over 12 amino acids. The CDR3 sequence is CASSPPSDEQYF. CDR3 nucleotide sequence: TGTGCCAGCAGTCCCCCTAGCGACGAGCAGTACTTC.

The chain combines TRBV5-1 with TRBJ2-5; the D call may be TRBD1 or TRBD2 (6 bases each). This CDR3 is 15 amino acids long. Per the germline V gene, CDR1 is SGHRS and CDR2 is YFSETQ. V was trimmed by 0 bases and J by 5 bases, leaving 14 bases between them. The CDR3 spells CASSLVGGPRETQYF. The DNA for the CDR3 is TGCGCCAGCAGCTTGGTGGGGGGCCCGAGGGAGACCCAGTACTTC.

The chain employs TRBV7-9 and TRBJ1-1; perhaps TRBD1 as D (6 bases). Trimming cost V 5 bases and J 4 bases, with 14 bases left between them. CDR3 length: 14 residues. CDR1 SEHNR and CDR2 FQNEAQ come from the germline V gene (reference sequence). As DNA, the CDR3 is TGTGCCAGCAGCGTACAGGGATTCGGCACTGAAGCTTTCTTT. Protein product: CASSVQGFGTEAFF.

The genes are TRBV5-6 and TRBJ2-7; D is perhaps TRBD1 or TRBD2 (6 bases each). Per the germline V gene, CDR1 is SGHDT and CDR2 is YYEEEE. The CDR3 sequence is 15 residues long. Trimming removed 4 bases at V and 0 bases at J, with 14 bases between. In DNA, the CDR3 is TGTGCCAGCAGCAGTTGGAGGGACACCTCCTACGAGCAGTACTTC. Its protein product is CASSSWRDTSYEQYF.

The chain is built from TRBV18 and TRBJ1-1; TRBD1 aligns across 7 bases. The CDR3 runs to 14 residues. Germline V gives CDR1 KGHSH, CDR2 LQKENI. J lost 1 base, V lost 4 bases, and 3 bases had no gene match. The CDR3 DNA reads as TGTGCCAGCTCACTAAGGGACAGGAACACTGAAGCTTTCTTT. Protein sequence: CASSLRDRNTEAFF. The whole variable domain, filled in from reference TRBV18 and TRBJ1-1, reads NAGVMQNPRHLVRRRGQEARLRCSPMKGHSHVYWYRQLPEEGLKFMVYLQKENIIDESGMPKERFSAEFPKEGPSILRIQQVVRGDSAAYFCASSLRDRNTEAFFGQGTRLTVV.

V gene TRBV6-5 combines with J gene TRBJ1-1; 8 positions agree with TRBD1. Trimming cost V 7 bases and J 11 bases; bases outside gene matches: 12. The CDR3 runs 13 residues. Per the germline V gene, CDR1 is MNHEY and CDR2 is SVGAGI. CDR3 sequence (DNA): TGTGCCAGCAATTCCGGGACAGGACTTGGGGCTTTCTTT. Protein sequence: CASNSGTGLGAFF.

This clone was seen more than once but under ten times. The chain combines TRBV5-6 with TRBJ1-2; no firm D call. V lost 0 bases to trimming and J lost 4 bases, with 13 bases between them. This CDR3 is built from 15 residues. Germline CDR1 and CDR2: SGHDT and YYEEEE. The CDR3 region has the DNA TGTGCCAGCAGCTTGGGGGCGGGAGCGGCCTATGGCTACACCTTC. This sequence encodes CASSLGAGAAYGYTF.

A remark on this clone: Within the sample, other DNA sequences also encode this same CDR3. The genes are TRBV5-4 and TRBJ2-7; D is uncertain. This CDR3 is built from 14 residues. Trimming left V 0 bases short and J 0 bases short, with 7 bases between. The germline CDR1 and CDR2 sequences are SGHNT and YYREEE (reference sequence). This CDR3 is CASSLAPSSYEQYF. DNA for the CDR3: TGTGCCAGCAGCTTGGCCCCGTCCTCCTACGAGCAGTACTTC.

As regards this clone: Other DNA sequences in this sample translate to the same CDR3. This sequence joins TRBV28 and TRBJ2-7; maybe TRBD2 (5 bases). Germline V lookup: CDR1 MDHEN, CDR2 SYDVKM. V lost 5 bases and J lost 0, with 11 bases in between. This CDR3 is 14 amino acids long. The DNA for the CDR3 is TGTGCCAGCAGTCTCTCGGGGTCCTCCTACGAGCAGTACTTC. It codes for CASSLSGSSYEQYF.

This chain uses TRBV5-4 with TRBJ2-1; D is ambiguous. Germline V lookup: CDR1 SGHNT, CDR2 YYREEE (reference sequence). Trimming left V 1 base short and J 5 bases short, with 7 bases between. This CDR3 contains 13 residues. CDR3: CASSLSNDNEQFF. The CDR3 nucleotides read TGTGCCAGCAGCTTGAGTAACGACAATGAGCAGTTCTTC.

The chain uses TRBV7-9 and TRBJ2-2; TRBD1 aligns across 10 bases. Looked up from germline, CDR1 is SEHNR and CDR2 is FQNEAQ (reference sequence). This CDR3 comprises 16 residues. V trimming: 4 bases; J trimming: 5 bases; junction bases outside the gene matches: 7. CDR3 protein: CASSSKPGQGTGELFF. The CDR3 bases are TGTGCCAGCAGCTCGAAGCCGGGACAGGGGACCGGGGAGCTGTTTTTT.

The J gene is TRBJ2-1, the V gene TRBV7-8; weak D call: TRBD2 (6 bases). CDR1 is SGHVS and CDR2 is FQNEAQ in the germline V gene. V gave up 3 bases and J gave up 2 bases, with 11 bases separating them. The CDR3 is made up of 15 amino acids. The CDR3 protein is CASSFLAETYNEQFF. CDR3 in DNA: TGTGCCAGCAGCTTTTTAGCGGAAACCTACAATGAGCAGTTCTTC.

The V gene is TRBV15, the J gene TRBJ2-5; 8 positions agree with TRBD2. This CDR3 comprises 17 residues. Losses at the gene ends were 1 base for V and 1 base for J; bases not matched to a gene: 8. Germline loops: CDR1 LNHNV, CDR2 YYDKDF (reference sequence). CDR3 sequence: CATSRGYGREGQETQYF. The CDR3 bases are TGTGCCACCAGCAGAGGATACGGTCGGGAGGGCCAAGAGACCCAGTACTTC.

A single count supports this clone. This rearrangement joins TRBV25-1 to TRBJ2-5, with D possibly TRBD2 on 5 matching bases. V lost 1 base and J lost 4, with 13 bases in between. Germline-derived CDR1 and CDR2 are MGHDK and SYGVNS. The CDR3 is 15 amino acids. CDR3 bases: TGTGCCAGCAGTGAATCCCCCCGGACTGGAGAGACCCAGTACTTC. Translated: CASSESPRTGETQYF.

This chain uses TRBV2 with TRBJ2-7; TRBD1 matches 7 bases. CDR3 length equals 13 residues. From germline, CDR1 is SNHLY and CDR2 FYNNEI. Trimming removed 5 bases from V and 1 base from J; junction bases left unmatched: 2. The CDR3 bases are TGTGCCAGCAGTCGACAGGGATCCTACGAGCAGTACTTC. This sequence encodes CASSRQGSYEQYF. Complete variable domain (other parts from reference TRBV2 and TRBJ2-7): EPEVTQTPSHQVTQMGQEVILRCVPISNHLYFYWYRQILGQKVEFLVSFYNNEISEKSEIFDDQFSVERPDGSNFTLKIRSTKLEDSAMYFCASSRQGSYEQYFGPGTRLTVT.

As to this clone: Distinct nucleotide sequences in the sample also encode this CDR3. The chain recombines TRBV11-2 with TRBJ2-7; D not resolved. Germline V gene sequence: CDR1 SGHAT, CDR2 FQNNGV. Deletions cut 1 base from V and 1 base from J, with 5 bases between. CDR3 size: 13 residues. This chain's CDR3 is CASSLGSSYEQYF. The CDR3 DNA reads as TGTGCCAGCAGCTTAGGGTCTTCCTACGAGCAGTACTTC. The full variable domain, rest sourced from reference TRBV11-2 and TRBJ2-7, is EAGVAQSPRYKIIEKRQSVAFWCNPISGHATLYWYQQILGQGPKLLIQFQNNGVVDDSQLPKDRFSAERLKGVDSTLKIQPAKLEDSAVYLCASSLGSSYEQYFGPGTRLTVT.